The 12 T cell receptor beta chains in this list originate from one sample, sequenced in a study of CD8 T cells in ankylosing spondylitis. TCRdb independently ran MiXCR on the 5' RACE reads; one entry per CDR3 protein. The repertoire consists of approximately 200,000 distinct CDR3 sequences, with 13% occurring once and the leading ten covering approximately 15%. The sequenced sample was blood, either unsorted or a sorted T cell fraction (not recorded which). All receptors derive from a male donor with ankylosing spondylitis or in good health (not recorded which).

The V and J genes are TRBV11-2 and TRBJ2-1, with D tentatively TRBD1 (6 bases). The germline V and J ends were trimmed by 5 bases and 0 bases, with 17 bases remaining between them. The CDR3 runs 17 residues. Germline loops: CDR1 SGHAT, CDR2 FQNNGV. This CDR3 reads CASSPYGGQFSYNEQFF. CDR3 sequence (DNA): TGTGCCAGCAGCCCCTATGGGGGCCAGTTCTCCTACAATGAGCAGTTCTTC. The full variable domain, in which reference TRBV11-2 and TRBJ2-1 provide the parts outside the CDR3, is EAGVAQSPRYKIIEKRQSVAFWCNPISGHATLYWYQQILGQGPKLLIQFQNNGVVDDSQLPKDRFSAERLKGVDSTLKIQPAKLEDSAVYLCASSPYGGQFSYNEQFFGPGTRLTVL.

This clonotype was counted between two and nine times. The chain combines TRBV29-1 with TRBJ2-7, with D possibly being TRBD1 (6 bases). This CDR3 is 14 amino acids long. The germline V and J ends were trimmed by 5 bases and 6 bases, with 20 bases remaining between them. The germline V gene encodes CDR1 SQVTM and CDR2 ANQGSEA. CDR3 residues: CSVQRGTGILEQYF. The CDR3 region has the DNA TGCAGCGTTCAAAGGGGGACGGGGATTCTCGAGCAGTACTTC.

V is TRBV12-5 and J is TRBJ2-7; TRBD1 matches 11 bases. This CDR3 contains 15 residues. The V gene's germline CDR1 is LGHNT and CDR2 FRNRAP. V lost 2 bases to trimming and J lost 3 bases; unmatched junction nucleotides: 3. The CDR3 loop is CASGLRGTGGYEQYF. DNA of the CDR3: TGTGCTAGTGGTTTGCGAGGGACAGGGGGCTACGAGCAGTACTTC.

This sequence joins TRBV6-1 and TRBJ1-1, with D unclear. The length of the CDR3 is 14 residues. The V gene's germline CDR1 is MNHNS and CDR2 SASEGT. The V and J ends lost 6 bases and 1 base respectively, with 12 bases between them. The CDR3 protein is CASSPTWGNTEAFF. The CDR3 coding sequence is TGTGCCAGCAGCCCGACCTGGGGGAACACTGAAGCTTTCTTT.

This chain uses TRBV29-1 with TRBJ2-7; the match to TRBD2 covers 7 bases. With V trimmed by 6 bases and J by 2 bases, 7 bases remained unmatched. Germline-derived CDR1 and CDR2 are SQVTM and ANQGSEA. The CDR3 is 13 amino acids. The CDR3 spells CSVSAGVPYEQYF. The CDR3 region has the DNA TGCAGCGTATCCGCGGGGGTTCCCTACGAGCAGTACTTC.

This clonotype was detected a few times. The CDR3 protein is CASSRIRGETQYF. CDR3 DNA: TGTGCCAGCAGTCGTATCCGGGGGGAGACCCAGTACTTC. This chain links TRBV6-1 with TRBJ2-5, with D maybe TRBD2 (6 bases). V was cut by 5 bases and J by 5 bases, with 12 bases left in between. The CDR3 consists of 13 residues. Germline CDR1 and CDR2: MNHNS and SASEGT.

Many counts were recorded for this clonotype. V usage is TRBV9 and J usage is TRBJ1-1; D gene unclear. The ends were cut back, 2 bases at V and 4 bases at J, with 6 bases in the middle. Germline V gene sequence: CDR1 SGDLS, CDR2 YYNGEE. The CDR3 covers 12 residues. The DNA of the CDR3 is TGTGCCAGCAGCGTGGAGGGCACTGAAGCTTTCTTT. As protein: CASSVEGTEAFF.

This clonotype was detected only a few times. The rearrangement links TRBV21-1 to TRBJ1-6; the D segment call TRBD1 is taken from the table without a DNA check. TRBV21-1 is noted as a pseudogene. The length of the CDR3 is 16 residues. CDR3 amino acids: CASSKGSPRRRSPLHF. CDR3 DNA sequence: TGTGCCAGCAGCAAAGGGTCCCCCCGAAGGAGGTCACCCCTCCACTTT.

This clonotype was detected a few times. In DNA form, the CDR3 reads TGCGCCAGCCGGCTCTCAGACCTCAATCAGCCCCAGCATTTT. It yields the protein CASRLSDLNQPQHF. The chain couples TRBV10-2 to TRBJ1-5; D is ambiguous. The CDR3 runs to 14 residues. From germline, CDR1 is WSHSY and CDR2 SAAADI. V lost 8 bases to trimming and J lost 3 bases, with 14 bases between them.

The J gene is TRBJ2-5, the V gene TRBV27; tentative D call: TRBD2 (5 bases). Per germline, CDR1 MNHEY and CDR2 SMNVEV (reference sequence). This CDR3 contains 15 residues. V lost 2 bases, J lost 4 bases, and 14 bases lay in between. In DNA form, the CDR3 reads TGTGCCAGCAGTTTAGAGGGTCTAATCAGAGAGACCCAGTACTTC. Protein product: CASSLEGLIRETQYF.

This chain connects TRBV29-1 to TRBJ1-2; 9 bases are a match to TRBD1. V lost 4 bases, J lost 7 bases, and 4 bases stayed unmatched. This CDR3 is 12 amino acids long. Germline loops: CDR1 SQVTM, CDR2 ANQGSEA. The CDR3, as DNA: TGCAGCGTTGTTACAGGGGGCCTTGGCTACACCTTC. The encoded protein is CSVVTGGLGYTF.

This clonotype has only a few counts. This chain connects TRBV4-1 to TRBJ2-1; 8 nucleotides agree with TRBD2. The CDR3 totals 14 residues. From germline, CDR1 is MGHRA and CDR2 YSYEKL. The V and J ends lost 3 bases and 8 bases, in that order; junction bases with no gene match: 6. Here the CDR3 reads CASSHFGGADEQFF. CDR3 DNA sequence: TGCGCCAGCAGCCACTTCGGGGGGGCCGATGAGCAGTTCTTC.